These T cell receptor beta chains were read from a single sample in a study of blood T cell repertoires in COVID-19. The data were produced by immunoSEQ multiplex PCR, yet TCRdb's version contains in-frame clones alone and is incomplete. This table holds just under 90,000 clones, about three quarters found once. Sequencing was carried out using peripheral blood. These receptors all stem from a woman older than 75 with acute or convalescent COVID-19. Both conserved end residues are part of each CDR3. D genes are given only for firm matches. The size of a clone is reported for some rows only, either as once, few or many, or as a class for expanded clones.

DNA	CDR3	V	size	D	J
TGTGCCAGCTCCTTGGGGACAGGGAACACAGATACGCAGTATTTT	CASSLGTGNTDTQYF	TRBV7-3	once	TRBD1	TRBJ2-3
TGCGCCAGCAGCCAAGCCAGGGATCAGCCCCAGCATTTT	CASSQARDQPQHF	TRBV4-1	.	.	TRBJ1-5
TGTGCCAGCAGTCTCCTTGGGGAAGGGGTAGGAGAGACCCAGTACTTC	CASSLLGEGVGETQYF	TRBV6-6	.	.	TRBJ2-5
TGTGCCAGCAAAATCATCTACGAGCAGTACTTC	CASKIIYEQYF	TRBV2	.	.	TRBJ2-7
TGTGCCAGCAGTGAAGGGACAATCCAAGAGACCCAGTACTTC	CASSEGTIQETQYF	TRBV2	.	.	TRBJ2-5
TGTGCCAGCAGCTGGGCCCTCTATGGCTACACCTTC	CASSWALYGYTF	TRBV6-5	few	.	TRBJ1-2
TGTGCCAGCAGTTTACACGCCCCTAAGGAAAAACTGTTTTTT	CASSLHAPKEKLFF	TRBV27	.	.	TRBJ1-4
TGTGCCAGCAGTTACCGACGGACAGGGGGGAACTATGGCTACACCTTC	CASSYRRTGGNYGYTF	TRBV6-5	.	TRBD1	TRBJ1-2
TGCGCCAGCAGACGGACAGGGGGTGATAATTCACCCCTCCACTTT	CASRRTGGDNSPLHF	TRBV5-1	.	TRBD1	TRBJ1-6
TGTGCCAGCAGTTACTCGAGAGGTCCGACTGAAGCTTTCTTT	CASSYSRGPTEAFF	TRBV6-5	.	.	TRBJ1-1
TGTGCCAGCAGTGGAACGGACAGGGGGAGTTGGGAAGCTTTCTTT	CASSGTDRGSWEAFF	TRBV2	few	TRBD1	TRBJ1-1
TGTGCCTGGAGGGACAACTCTAACTATGGCTACACCTTC	CAWRDNSNYGYTF	TRBV30	.	.	TRBJ1-2
TGTGCCAGCAGTTTAGATCCCCTGCGGGGCGCTTTCTTT	CASSLDPLRGAFF	TRBV12-3/TRBV12-4	.	.	TRBJ1-1
TGTGCCTGTCCTAAAGAAGGGGCAGCTAACTATGGCTACACCTTC	CACPKEGAANYGYTF	TRBV30	few	.	TRBJ1-2
TGTGCCAGCAGCGTAGGGCCCAGGATTAATTCACCCCTCCACTTT	CASSVGPRINSPLHF	TRBV9	few	.	TRBJ1-6
TGCGCCAGCAGCTATACAGGGGGGTGGACTGAAGCTTTCTTT	CASSYTGGWTEAFF	TRBV4-3	.	TRBD1	TRBJ1-1
TGTGCCAGCAGTTATACTAGCGGCGGGGGCACAGATACGCAGTATTTT	CASSYTSGGGTDTQYF	TRBV6-2/TRBV6-3	.	TRBD2	TRBJ2-3
TGTGCCAGCAGCCTCAGCCTAGGACAGGCTCCTTCTACTAGCGGCTACACCTTC	CASSLSLGQAPSTSGYTF	TRBV7-8	few	TRBD1	TRBJ1-2
TGTGCCAGCGGACAAGGGGTAGGCACTGAAGCTTTCTTT	CASGQGVGTEAFF	TRBV27	few	.	TRBJ1-1
TGTGCCAGCAGCAAGGGAGGGGGGGAGAACACTGAAGCTTTCTTT	CASSKGGGENTEAFF	TRBV7-2	.	.	TRBJ1-1
TGTGCCAGCAGTAACCGGGACACGGAGACCCAGTACTTC	CASSNRDTETQYF	TRBV6-5	once	.	TRBJ2-5
TGTGCCAGCAGCCGTACACAGGGGGCGAACACTGAAGCTTTCTTT	CASSRTQGANTEAFF	TRBV2	.	TRBD1	TRBJ1-1
TGTGCCAGCAGCCCCCGGGGAGGGCTCCAAGAGACCCAGTACTTC	CASSPRGGLQETQYF	TRBV9	.	TRBD2	TRBJ2-5
TGTGCCAGCAGTTTTTATACAGGGGACTATGGCTACACCTTC	CASSFYTGDYGYTF	TRBV28	.	TRBD1	TRBJ1-2
TGTGCCTGGAGTGTATGGAGGGATGAAGCTTTCTTT	CAWSVWRDEAFF	TRBV30	.	.	TRBJ1-1
TGTGCCAGCAGCTTGGATGCGGGACTAGCCGAAGCTTTCTTT	CASSLDAGLAEAFF	TRBV5-6	.	.	TRBJ1-1
TGTGCCAGCTCATTAGATTTTAATCAGCCCCAGCATTTT	CASSLDFNQPQHF	TRBV18	.	.	TRBJ1-5
TGTGCCCTTCCTGCCCGGGGTAGCGGGGGGACCCGCTACGAGCAGTACTTC	CALPARGSGGTRYEQYF	TRBV12-2	.	.	TRBJ2-7
TGTGCCAGCAATCCGACTAGCGGCGATGAGCAGTTCTTC	CASNPTSGDEQFF	TRBV12-3/TRBV12-4	.	TRBD2	TRBJ2-1
TGTGCCAGCAGTTACTCGAGAGTGAACACTGAAGCTTTCTTT	CASSYSRVNTEAFF	TRBV6-2/TRBV6-3	.	.	TRBJ1-1
TGTGCCAGCAGTTCATTCGGACAGGGGTACGATACGCAGTATTTT	CASSSFGQGYDTQYF	TRBV27	.	TRBD1	TRBJ2-3
TGTGCCATCAGTAAGACAGGCGAAATTAACTATGGCTACACCTTC	CAISKTGEINYGYTF	TRBV10-3	.	.	TRBJ1-2
TGTGCCACCAGCAGAGATCGGCTAGCGGGGGTTAGCACAGATACGCAGTATTTT	CATSRDRLAGVSTDTQYF	TRBV15	.	TRBD2	TRBJ2-3
TGTGCCATCAGGAGACAGGGGAACGACTATGGCTACACCTTC	CAIRRQGNDYGYTF	TRBV10-3	.	TRBD1	TRBJ1-2
TGTGCCAGCAGGGGGGACAACCTCAGCCCCACCGGGGAGCTGTTTTTT	CASRGDNLSPTGELFF	TRBV27	.	.	TRBJ2-2
TGTGCCAGCAGCTCTTTGACAGGGGGCACCGGGGAGCTGTTTTTT	CASSSLTGGTGELFF	TRBV7-6	.	TRBD1	TRBJ2-2
TGCGCCAGCACCACAGGAGATCAGGGGGCTACCGGGGAGCTGTTTTTT	CASTTGDQGATGELFF	TRBV5-1	.	TRBD1	TRBJ2-2
TGTGCCAGCAGTTACCCACAGGGGGTACGCAATCAGCCCCAGCATTTT	CASSYPQGVRNQPQHF	TRBV6-6	.	TRBD1	TRBJ1-5
TGTGCCAGCAGTGTGGGACTAGCGGGGGGCCCAGGGACCCAGTACTTC	CASSVGLAGGPGTQYF	TRBV25-1	few	TRBD2	TRBJ2-5
TGTGCCAGCAGCGCCGGACTAGCTAATCCCGGGGAGCTGTTTTTT	CASSAGLANPGELFF	TRBV9	.	TRBD2	TRBJ2-2
TGTGCCAGCAGCTCCGAGTCGAACACCGGGGAGCTGTTTTTT	CASSSESNTGELFF	TRBV5-4	once	.	TRBJ2-2
TGCGCCAGCAGCCAAGGGTCCCAGGGCCTTGGAGGCTACACCTTC	CASSQGSQGLGGYTF	TRBV4-3	.	.	TRBJ1-2
TGTGCCATCAACCTAGCGGGATCGCAGTATTTT	CAINLAGSQYF	TRBV10-3	.	TRBD2	TRBJ2-3
TGTGCCAGCAGCCCAGGGGTAGGGCAGTACTTC	CASSPGVGQYF	TRBV11-2	.	.	TRBJ2-7
TGTGCCAGCAGCAAAGACTCGGTAACCGATGCCTACGAGCAGTACTTC	CASSKDSVTDAYEQYF	TRBV21-1	.	.	TRBJ2-7
TGTGCCAGCAGCTTAGTGAACAGGGCCTCCTACGAGCAGTACTTC	CASSLVNRASYEQYF	TRBV7-9	.	.	TRBJ2-7
TGTGCCAGCGCCCTGACAGCAGCAAACACCGGGGAGCTGTTTTTT	CASALTAANTGELFF	TRBV25-1	.	.	TRBJ2-2
TGTGCCAGCAGCCAAACCGCAGCGAAAGCTTTCTTT	CASSQTAAKAFF	TRBV7-2	once	.	TRBJ1-1
TGTGCCAGCAGCCGAACGACAGGGGGTGAAGCTTTCTTT	CASSRTTGGEAFF	TRBV7-2	.	TRBD1	TRBJ1-1
TGTGCCAGCAGCTTAGCTAGTACAGCTTACGTCTTGGGCTATGGCTACACCTTC	CASSLASTAYVLGYGYTF	TRBV7-2	.	.	TRBJ1-2
TGCAGTGCTAGTGCAGGGGACTATGGCTACACCTTC	CSASAGDYGYTF	TRBV20-1	few	.	TRBJ1-2
TGCAGTGCTAGTGAACAGAGAACCTTTAACTATGGCTACACCTTC	CSASEQRTFNYGYTF	TRBV20-1	.	.	TRBJ1-2
TGTGCCAGCAGCAACGGGGTTGAAGCTTTCTTT	CASSNGVEAFF	TRBV6-2/TRBV6-3	.	.	TRBJ1-1
TGTGCCAGCAGCCCCTTGGGGAGCTCAGCTTTCTTT	CASSPLGSSAFF	TRBV6-2/TRBV6-3	.	.	TRBJ1-1